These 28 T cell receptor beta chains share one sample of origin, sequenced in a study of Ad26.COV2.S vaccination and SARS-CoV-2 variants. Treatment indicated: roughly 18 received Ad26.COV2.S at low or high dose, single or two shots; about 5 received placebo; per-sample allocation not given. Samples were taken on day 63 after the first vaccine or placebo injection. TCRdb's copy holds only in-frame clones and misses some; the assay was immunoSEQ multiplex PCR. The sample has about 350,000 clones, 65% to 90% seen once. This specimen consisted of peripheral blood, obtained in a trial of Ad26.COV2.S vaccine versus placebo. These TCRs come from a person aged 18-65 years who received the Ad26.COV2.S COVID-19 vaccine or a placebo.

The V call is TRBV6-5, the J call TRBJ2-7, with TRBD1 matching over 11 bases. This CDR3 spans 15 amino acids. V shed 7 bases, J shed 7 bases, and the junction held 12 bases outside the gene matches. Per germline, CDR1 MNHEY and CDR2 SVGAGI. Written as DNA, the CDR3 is TGTGCCAGCACCCCATCCGGACAGGGGGCGCTTGAGCAGTACTTC. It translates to CASTPSGQGALEQYF.

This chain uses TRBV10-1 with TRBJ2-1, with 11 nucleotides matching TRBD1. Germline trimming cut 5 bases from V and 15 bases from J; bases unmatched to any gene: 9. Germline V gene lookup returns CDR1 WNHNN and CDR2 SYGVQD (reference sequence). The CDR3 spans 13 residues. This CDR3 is CASSIRTGGLLFF. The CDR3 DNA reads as TGCGCCAGCAGTATCCGGACAGGGGGCCTTTTGTTCTTC.

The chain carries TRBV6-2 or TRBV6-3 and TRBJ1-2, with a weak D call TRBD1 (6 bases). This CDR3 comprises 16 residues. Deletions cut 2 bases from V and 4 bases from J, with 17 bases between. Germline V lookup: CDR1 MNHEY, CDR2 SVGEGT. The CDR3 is CASSYQDRIGGYGYTF. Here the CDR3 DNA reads TGTGCCAGCAGTTACCAAGACAGGATAGGAGGCTATGGCTACACCTTC.

Here the CDR3 reads CASSAEGWDVDTQYF. In DNA, the CDR3 is TGTGCCAGCTCCGCTGAGGGGTGGGACGTGGATACGCAGTATTTT. The V and J genes are TRBV7-6 and TRBJ2-3; D possibly uses TRBD1 or TRBD2 (5 bases each). CDR3 length: 15 amino acids. Germline CDR1 SGHVS, CDR2 FNYEAQ. V was clipped by 8 bases and J by 6 bases, with 21 bases between them.

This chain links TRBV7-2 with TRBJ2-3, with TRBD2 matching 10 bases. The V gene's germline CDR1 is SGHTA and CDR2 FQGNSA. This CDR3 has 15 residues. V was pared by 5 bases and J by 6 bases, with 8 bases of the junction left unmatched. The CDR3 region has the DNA TGTGCCAGCAGCAGGACTAGCGGAGGGGGGGATACGCAGTATTTT. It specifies CASSRTSGGGDTQYF.

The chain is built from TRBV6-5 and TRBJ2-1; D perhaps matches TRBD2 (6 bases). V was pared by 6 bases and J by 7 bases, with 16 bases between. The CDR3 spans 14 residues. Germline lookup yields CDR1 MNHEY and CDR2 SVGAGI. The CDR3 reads CASSTGTLKNEQFF. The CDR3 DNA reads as TGTGCCAGCAGCACCGGGACTCTGAAAAATGAGCAGTTCTTC.

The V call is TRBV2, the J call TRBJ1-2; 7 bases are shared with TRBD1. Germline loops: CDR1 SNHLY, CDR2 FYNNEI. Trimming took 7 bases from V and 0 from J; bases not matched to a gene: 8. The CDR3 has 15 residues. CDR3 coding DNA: TGTGCCAGCACCTACTTGGGACAGACTAACTATGGCTACACCTTC. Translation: CASTYLGQTNYGYTF.

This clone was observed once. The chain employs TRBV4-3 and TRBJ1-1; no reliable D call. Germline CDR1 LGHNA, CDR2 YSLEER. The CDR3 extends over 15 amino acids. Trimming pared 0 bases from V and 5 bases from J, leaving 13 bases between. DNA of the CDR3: TGCGCCAGCAGCCAAGAAGAGGGATCGAGGACTGAAGCTTTCTTT. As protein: CASSQEEGSRTEAFF.

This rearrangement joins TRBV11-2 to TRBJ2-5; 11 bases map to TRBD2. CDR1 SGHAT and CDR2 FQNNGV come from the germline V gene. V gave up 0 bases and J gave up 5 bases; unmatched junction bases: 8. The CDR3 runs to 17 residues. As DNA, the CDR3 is TGTGCCAGCAGCTTAGAGGCTAGCGGGGGGCCATGGGAGACCCAGTACTTC. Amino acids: CASSLEASGGPWETQYF. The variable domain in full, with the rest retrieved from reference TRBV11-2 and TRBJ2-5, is EAGVAQSPRYKIIEKRQSVAFWCNPISGHATLYWYQQILGQGPKLLIQFQNNGVVDDSQLPKDRFSAERLKGVDSTLKIQPAKLEDSAVYLCASSLEASGGPWETQYFGPGTRLLVL.

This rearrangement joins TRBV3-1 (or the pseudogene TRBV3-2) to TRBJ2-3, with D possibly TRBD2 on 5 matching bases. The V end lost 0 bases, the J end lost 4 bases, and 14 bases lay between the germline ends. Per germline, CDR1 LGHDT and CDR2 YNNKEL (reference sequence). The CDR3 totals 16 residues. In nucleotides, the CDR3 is TGTGCCAGCAGCCAAGATACGGGATCAGCGCCAGATACGCAGTATTTT. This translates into CASSQDTGSAPDTQYF.

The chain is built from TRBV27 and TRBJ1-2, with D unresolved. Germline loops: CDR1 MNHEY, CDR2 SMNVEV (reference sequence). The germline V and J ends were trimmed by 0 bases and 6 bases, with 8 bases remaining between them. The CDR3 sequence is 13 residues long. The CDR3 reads CASSLSSGDGYTF. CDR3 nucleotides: TGTGCCAGCAGTTTATCATCCGGGGATGGCTACACCTTC.

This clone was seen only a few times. CDR3 DNA sequence: TGTGCCAGCTCACCGACCCTAGGGGCAAACGACGAGCAGTACTTC. Protein: CASSPTLGANDEQYF. The chain carries TRBV18 and TRBJ2-7, with TRBD1 as a possible D gene (5 bases). CDR1 and CDR2 (germline): KGHSH, LQKENI. There are 15 residues in the CDR3. V lost 3 bases to trimming and J lost 5 bases, with 17 bases between them.

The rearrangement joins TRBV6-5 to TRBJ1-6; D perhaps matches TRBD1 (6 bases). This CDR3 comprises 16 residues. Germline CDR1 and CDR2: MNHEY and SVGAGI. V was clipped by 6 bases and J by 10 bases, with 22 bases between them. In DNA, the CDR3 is TGTGCCAGCAGCTACGACTCACGGGGGGGGCGGTCACCCCTCCACTTT. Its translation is CASSYDSRGGRSPLHF.

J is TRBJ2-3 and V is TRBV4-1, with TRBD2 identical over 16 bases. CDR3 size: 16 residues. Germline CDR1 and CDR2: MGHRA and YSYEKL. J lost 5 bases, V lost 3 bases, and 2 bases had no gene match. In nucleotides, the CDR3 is TGCGCCAGCAGCCATGGGACTAGCGGGGGGGTAGATACGCAGTATTTT. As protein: CASSHGTSGGVDTQYF.

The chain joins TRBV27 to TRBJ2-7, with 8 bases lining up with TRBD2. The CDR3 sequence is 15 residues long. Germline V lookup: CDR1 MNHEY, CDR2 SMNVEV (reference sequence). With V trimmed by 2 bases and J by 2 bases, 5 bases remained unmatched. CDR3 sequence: CASSLRGGPAYEQYF. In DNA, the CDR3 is TGTGCCAGCAGTTTACGCGGGGGGCCCGCCTACGAGCAGTACTTC.

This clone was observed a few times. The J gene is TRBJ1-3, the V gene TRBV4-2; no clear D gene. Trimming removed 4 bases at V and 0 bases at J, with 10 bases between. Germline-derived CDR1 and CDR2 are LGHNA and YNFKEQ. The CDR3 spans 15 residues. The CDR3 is CASSPDGHSGNTIYF. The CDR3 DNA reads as TGTGCCAGCAGCCCGGACGGGCACTCTGGAAACACCATATATTTT.

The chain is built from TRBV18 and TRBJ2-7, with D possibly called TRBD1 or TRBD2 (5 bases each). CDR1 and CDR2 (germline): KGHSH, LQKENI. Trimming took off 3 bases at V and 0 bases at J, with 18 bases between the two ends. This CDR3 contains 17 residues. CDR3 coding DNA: TGTGCCAGCTCACCTGCAGGGCCCGAGGGTAACTCCTACGAGCAGTACTTC. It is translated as CASSPAGPEGNSYEQYF.

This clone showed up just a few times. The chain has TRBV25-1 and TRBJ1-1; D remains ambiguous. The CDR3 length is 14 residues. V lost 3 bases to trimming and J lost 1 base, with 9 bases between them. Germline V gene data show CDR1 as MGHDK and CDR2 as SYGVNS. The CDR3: CASSDPAGNTEAFF. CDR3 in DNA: TGTGCCAGCAGTGACCCGGCGGGGAACACTGAAGCTTTCTTT.

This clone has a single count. The CDR3 DNA reads as TGTGCCAGTAGTCAGGGACATCGGTGGGAGACCCAGTACTTC. This translates into CASSQGHRWETQYF. The chain is built from TRBV19 and TRBJ2-5; D may be TRBD1 (6 bases). This CDR3 region has 14 residues. Germline assignment: CDR1 LNHDA and CDR2 SQIVND (reference sequence). Trimming took 5 bases from V and 5 from J, leaving 15 bases between them.

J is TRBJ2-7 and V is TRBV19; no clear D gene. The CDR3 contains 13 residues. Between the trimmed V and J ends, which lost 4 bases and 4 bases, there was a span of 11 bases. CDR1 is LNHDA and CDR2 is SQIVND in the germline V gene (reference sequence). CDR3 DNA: TGTGCCAGTAGTAACCGACACGATTACGAGCAGTACTTC. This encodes CASSNRHDYEQYF.

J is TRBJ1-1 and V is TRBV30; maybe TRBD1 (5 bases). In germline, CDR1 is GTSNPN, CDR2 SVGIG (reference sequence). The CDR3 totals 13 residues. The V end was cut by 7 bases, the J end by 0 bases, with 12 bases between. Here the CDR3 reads CAFSGDLNTEAFF. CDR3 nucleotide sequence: TGTGCCTTTAGCGGGGACCTGAACACTGAAGCTTTCTTT.

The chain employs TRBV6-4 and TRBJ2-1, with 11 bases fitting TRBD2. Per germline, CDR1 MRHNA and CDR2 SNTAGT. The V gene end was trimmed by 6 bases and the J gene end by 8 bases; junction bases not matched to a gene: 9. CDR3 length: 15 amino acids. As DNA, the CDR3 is TGTGCCAGCAGGGTTAGCGGGGGGGCCCCCCATGAGCAGTTCTTC. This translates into CASRVSGGAPHEQFF.

CDR3 amino acids: CASSSTLLAFSWETQYF. CDR3 in DNA: TGTGCCAGCAGCTCGACCCTTCTAGCGTTCAGCTGGGAGACCCAGTACTTC. The rearrangement uses TRBV5-6 and TRBJ2-5; possibly TRBD2 for D (6 bases). Trimming removed 3 bases at V and 5 bases at J, with 23 bases between. Looked up from germline, CDR1 is SGHDT and CDR2 is YYEEEE. The CDR3 sequence is 17 residues long.

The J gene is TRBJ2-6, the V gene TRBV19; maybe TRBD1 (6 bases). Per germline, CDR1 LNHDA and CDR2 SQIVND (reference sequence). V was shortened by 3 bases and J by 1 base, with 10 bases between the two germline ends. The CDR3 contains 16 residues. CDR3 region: CASSIWTASGANVLTF. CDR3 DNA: TGTGCCAGTAGTATTTGGACAGCTTCTGGGGCCAACGTCCTGACTTTC.

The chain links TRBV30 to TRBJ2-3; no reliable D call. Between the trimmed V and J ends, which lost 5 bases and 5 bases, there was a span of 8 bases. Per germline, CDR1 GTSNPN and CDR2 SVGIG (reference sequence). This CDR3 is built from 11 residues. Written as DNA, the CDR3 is TGTGCCTGGGGTACTCTAGATACGCAGTATTTT. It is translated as CAWGTLDTQYF.

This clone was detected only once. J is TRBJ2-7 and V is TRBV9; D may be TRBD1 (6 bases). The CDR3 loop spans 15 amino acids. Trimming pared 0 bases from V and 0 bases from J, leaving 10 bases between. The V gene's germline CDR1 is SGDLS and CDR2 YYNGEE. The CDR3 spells CASSVADRSSYEQYF. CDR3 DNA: TGTGCCAGCAGCGTAGCAGACAGGAGCTCCTACGAGCAGTACTTC. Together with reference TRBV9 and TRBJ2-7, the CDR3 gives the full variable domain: DSGVTQTPKHLITATGQRVTLRCSPRSGDLSVYWYQQSLDQGLQFLIQYYNGEERAKGNILERFSAQQFPDLHSELNLSSLELGDSALYFCASSVADRSSYEQYFGPGTRLTVT.

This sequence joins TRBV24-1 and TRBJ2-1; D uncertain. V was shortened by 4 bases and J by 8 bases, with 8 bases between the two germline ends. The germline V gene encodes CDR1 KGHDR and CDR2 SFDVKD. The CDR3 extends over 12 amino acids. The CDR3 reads CATSEGRYEQFF. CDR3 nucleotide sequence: TGTGCCACCAGTGAGGGTCGTTATGAGCAGTTCTTC.

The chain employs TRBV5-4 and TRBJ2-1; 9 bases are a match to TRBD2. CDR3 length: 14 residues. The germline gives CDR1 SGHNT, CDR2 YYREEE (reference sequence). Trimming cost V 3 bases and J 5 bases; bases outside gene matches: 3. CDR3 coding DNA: TGTGCCAGCAGCTCAGCGGGGGGAGACAATGAGCAGTTCTTC. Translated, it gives CASSSAGGDNEQFF.